This entry features one TCR beta chain sequence. Repertoires were generated with immunoSEQ multiplex PCR, while TCRdb's copy carries only in-frame clones and drops some. The table has 75,000 to 100,000 clones, about 91% seen once. Trimming cost V 4 bases and J 6 bases; bases outside gene matches: 10. CDR1 and CDR2 (germline): SGHRS, YFSETQ. The CDR3 is 16 residues long. This specimen comes from a study of OX40 agonist ivuxolimab in advanced cancers. Study as a whole: Ivuxolimab is an agonistic anti-OX40 (CD134) antibody, and patients were treated with it.

This clonotype was obtained from an adult with an advanced solid tumor such as melanoma, head and neck, liver or kidney cancer. V usage is TRBV5-1 and J usage is TRBJ2-5, with 12 bases lining up with TRBD1. The sample in question was CD4+ or CD8+ T cells sorted from blood, obtained in a trial of the OX40 agonist ivuxolimab. The CDR3 region has the DNA TGCGCCAGCAGCCCCTCCGGGACAGGGGGCACGAAGACCCAGTACTTC. Residues: CASSPSGTGGTKTQYF.